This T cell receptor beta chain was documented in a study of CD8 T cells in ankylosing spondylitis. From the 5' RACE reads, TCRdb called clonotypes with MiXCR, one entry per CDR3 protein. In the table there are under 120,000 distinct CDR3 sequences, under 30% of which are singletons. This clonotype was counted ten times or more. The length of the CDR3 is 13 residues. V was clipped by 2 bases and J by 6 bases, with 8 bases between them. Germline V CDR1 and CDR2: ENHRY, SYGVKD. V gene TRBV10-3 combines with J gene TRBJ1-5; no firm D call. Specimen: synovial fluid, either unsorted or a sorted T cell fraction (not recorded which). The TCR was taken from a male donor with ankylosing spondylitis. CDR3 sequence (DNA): TGTGCCATCAGTGAGGAAGATGGTCAGCCCCAGCATTTT. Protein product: CAISEEDGQPQHF.